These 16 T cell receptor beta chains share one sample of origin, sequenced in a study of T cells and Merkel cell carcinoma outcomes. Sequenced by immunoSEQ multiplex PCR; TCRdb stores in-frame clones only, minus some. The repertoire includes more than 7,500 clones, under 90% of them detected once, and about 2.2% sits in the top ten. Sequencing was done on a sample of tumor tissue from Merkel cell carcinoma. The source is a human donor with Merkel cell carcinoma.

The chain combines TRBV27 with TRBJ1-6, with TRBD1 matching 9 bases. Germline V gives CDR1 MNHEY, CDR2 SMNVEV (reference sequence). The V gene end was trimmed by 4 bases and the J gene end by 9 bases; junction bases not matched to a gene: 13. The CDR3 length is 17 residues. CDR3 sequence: CASSSPPNRGQGSPLHF. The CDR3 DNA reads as TGTGCCAGCAGTTCGCCCCCAAACAGGGGGCAAGGTTCACCCCTCCACTTT.

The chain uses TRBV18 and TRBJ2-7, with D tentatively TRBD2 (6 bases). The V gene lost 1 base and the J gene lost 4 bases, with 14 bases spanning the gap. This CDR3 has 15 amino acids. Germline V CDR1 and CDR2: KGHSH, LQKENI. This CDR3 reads CASSPRLDYSYEQYF. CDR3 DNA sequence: TGTGCCAGCTCACCACGTTTGGACTACTCTTACGAGCAGTACTTC.

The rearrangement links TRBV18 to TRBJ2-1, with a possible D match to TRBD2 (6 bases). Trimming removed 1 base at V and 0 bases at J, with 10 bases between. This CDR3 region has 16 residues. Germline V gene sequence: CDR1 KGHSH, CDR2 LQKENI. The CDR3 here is CASSPLSGSSYNEQFF. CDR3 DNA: TGTGCCAGCTCACCACTTAGCGGCTCCTCCTACAATGAGCAGTTCTTC.

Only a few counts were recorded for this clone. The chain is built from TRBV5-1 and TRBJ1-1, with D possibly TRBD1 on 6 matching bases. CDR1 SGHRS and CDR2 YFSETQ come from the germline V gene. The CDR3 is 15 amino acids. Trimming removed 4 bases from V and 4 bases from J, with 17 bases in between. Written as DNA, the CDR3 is TGCGCCAGCAGCCGGGGGTCGGGGGGCCTCACTGAAGCTTTCTTT. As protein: CASSRGSGGLTEAFF. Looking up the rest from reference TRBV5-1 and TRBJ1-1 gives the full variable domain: KAGVTQTPRYLIKTRGQQVTLSCSPISGHRSVSWYQQTPGQGLQFLFEYFSETQRNKGNFPGRFSGRQFSNSRSEMNVSTLELGDSALYLCASSRGSGGLTEAFFGQGTRLTVV.

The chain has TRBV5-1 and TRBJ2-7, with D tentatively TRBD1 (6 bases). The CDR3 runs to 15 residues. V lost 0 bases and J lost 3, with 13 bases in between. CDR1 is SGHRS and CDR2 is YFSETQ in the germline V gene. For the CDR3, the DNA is TGCGCCAGCAGCTTGGTAATGGACAGAGGCTACGAGCAGTACTTC. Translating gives CASSLVMDRGYEQYF. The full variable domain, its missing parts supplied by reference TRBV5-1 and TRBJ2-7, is KAGVTQTPRYLIKTRGQQVTLSCSPISGHRSVSWYQQTPGQGLQFLFEYFSETQRNKGNFPGRFSGRQFSNSRSEMNVSTLELGDSALYLCASSLVMDRGYEQYFGPGTRLTVT.

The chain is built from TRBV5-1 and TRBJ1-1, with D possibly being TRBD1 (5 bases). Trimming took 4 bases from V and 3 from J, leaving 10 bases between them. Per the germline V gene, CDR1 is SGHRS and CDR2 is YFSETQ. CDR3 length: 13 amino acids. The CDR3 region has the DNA TGCGCCAGCAGCGTGACAGCGGACACTGAAGCTTTCTTT. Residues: CASSVTADTEAFF.

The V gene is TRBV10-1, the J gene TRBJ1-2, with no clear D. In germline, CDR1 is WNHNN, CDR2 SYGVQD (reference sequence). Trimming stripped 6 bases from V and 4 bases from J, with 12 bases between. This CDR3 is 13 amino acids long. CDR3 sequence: CASSPGSSYGYTF. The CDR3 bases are TGCGCCAGCAGCCCTGGATCCAGCTATGGCTACACCTTC.

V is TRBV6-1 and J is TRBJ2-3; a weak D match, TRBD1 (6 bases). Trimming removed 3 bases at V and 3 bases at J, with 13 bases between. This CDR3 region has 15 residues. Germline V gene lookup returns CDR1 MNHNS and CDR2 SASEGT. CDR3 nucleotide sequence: TGTGCCAGCAGTGACTCTTCCACAGGGACAGATACGCAGTATTTT. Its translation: CASSDSSTGTDTQYF.

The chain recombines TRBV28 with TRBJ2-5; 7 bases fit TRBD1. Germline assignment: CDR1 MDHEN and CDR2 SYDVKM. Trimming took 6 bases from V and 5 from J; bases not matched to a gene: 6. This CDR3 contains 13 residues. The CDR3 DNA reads TGTGCCAGCAGCCGGGGCAGGGGGGAGACCCAGTACTTC. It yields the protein CASSRGRGETQYF.

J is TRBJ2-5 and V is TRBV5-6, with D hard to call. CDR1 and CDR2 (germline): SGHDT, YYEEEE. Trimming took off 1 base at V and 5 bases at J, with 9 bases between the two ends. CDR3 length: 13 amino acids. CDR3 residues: CASSLTVGETQYF. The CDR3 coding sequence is TGTGCCAGCAGCTTGACCGTGGGGGAGACCCAGTACTTC.

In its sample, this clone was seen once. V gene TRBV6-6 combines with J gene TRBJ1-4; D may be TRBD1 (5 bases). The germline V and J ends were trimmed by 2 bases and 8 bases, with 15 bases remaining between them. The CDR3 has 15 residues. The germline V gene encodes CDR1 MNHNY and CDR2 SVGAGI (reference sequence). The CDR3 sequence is CASSYPGGKGEKLFF. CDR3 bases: TGTGCCAGCAGTTACCCGGGGGGGAAAGGAGAAAAACTGTTTTTT.

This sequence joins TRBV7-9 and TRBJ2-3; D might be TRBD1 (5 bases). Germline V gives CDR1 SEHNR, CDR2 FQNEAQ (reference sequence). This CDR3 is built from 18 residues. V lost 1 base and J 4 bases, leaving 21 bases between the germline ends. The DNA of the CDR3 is TGTGCCAGCAGCTTAGTCCTACCGAGGACAAATACTCCAGATACGCAGTATTTT. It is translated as CASSLVLPRTNTPDTQYF.

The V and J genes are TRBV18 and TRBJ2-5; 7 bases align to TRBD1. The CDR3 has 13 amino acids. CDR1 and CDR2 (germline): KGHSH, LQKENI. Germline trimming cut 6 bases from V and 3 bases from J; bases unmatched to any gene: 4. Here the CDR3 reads CASSTGQKETQYF. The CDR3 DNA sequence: TGTGCCAGCTCGACAGGGCAAAAAGAGACCCAGTACTTC.

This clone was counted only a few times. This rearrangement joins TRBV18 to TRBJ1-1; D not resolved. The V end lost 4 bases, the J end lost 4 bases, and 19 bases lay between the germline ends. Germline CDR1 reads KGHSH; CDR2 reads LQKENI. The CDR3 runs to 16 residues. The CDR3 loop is CASSLSIGGLGTEAFF. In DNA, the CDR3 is TGTGCCAGCTCACTTTCCATTGGAGGTTTAGGCACTGAAGCTTTCTTT.

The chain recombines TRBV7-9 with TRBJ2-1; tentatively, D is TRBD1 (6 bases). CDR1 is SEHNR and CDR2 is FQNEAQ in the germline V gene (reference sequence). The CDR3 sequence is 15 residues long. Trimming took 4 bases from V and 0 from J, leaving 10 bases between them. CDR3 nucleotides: TGTGCCAGCAGCTCCGGACAGACCTCCTACAATGAGCAGTTCTTC. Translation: CASSSGQTSYNEQFF.

The CDR3 loop is CASSSDSAEPGKLFF. The CDR3 nucleotides read TGTGCCAGCAGCTCGGACAGCGCGGAGCCAGGAAAACTGTTTTTT. The chain recombines TRBV7-9 with TRBJ1-4; perhaps TRBD1 as D (6 bases). Germline assignment: CDR1 SEHNR and CDR2 FQNEAQ (reference sequence). There are 15 residues in the CDR3. With 4 bases removed from V and 10 bases from J, the gap between germline ends came to 19 bases.